The 10 T cell receptor beta chains below were found in one sample sequenced in a study of cytomegalovirus exposure and HLA in healthy donors. 13 Jbeta primers and 60 Vbeta primers were used for the PCR. The repertoire was sequenced with immunoSEQ multiplex PCR; TCRdb's copy has only in-frame clones and lacks some. The sample lists 90,000 or so clones; 78% were seen once. Sequenced sample: PBMCs. The receptor source for this set is a woman in her 40s in good health and CMV-seronegative.

This rearrangement joins TRBV6-1 to TRBJ2-4; TRBD1 matches at 7 bases. V lost 8 bases, J lost 15 bases, and 7 bases stayed unmatched. The CDR3 is made up of 10 amino acids. The germline V gene encodes CDR1 MNHNS and CDR2 SASEGT. CDR3 region: CASGGQRGYF. CDR3 DNA: TGTGCCAGCGGGGGACAGAGGGGGTACTTC.

The chain links TRBV7-6 to TRBJ2-1; D uncertain. Trimming took off 6 bases at V and 6 bases at J, with 9 bases between the two ends. Germline-derived CDR1 and CDR2 are SGHVS and FNYEAQ. The CDR3 runs 12 residues. The CDR3 coding sequence is TGTGCCAGCAGGCCGGTCTCCAATGAGCAGTTCTTC. Translating gives CASRPVSNEQFF. The variable domain in full, completed from reference TRBV7-6 and TRBJ2-1, reads GAGVSQSPRYKVTKRGQDVALRCDPISGHVSLYWYRQALGQGPEFLTYFNYEAQQDKSGLPNDRFSAERPEGSISTLTIQRTEQRDSAMYRCASRPVSNEQFFGPGTRLTVL.

A few counts support this clone. The chain couples TRBV6-6 to TRBJ1-1; weak D call: TRBD1 (5 bases). The germline gives CDR1 MNHNY, CDR2 SVGAGI (reference sequence). The V and J ends lost 8 bases and 4 bases respectively, with 17 bases between them. CDR3 length: 14 residues. The CDR3 DNA reads as TGTGCCAGCCGTGGTCTAAGCGGGGGCACTGAAGCTTTCTTT. It yields the protein CASRGLSGGTEAFF.

The gene calls are TRBV29-1 and TRBJ2-3; possibly TRBD2 for D (5 bases). Trimming removed 2 bases at V and 7 bases at J, with 16 bases between. The CDR3 sequence is 14 residues long. Looked up from germline, CDR1 is SQVTM and CDR2 is ANQGSEA. CDR3 region: CSVERGLQAYTQYF. DNA of the CDR3: TGCAGCGTTGAACGTGGACTCCAGGCATATACGCAGTATTTT.

The chain couples TRBV19 to TRBJ2-1; 9 bases are shared with TRBD2. Germline V CDR1 and CDR2: LNHDA, SQIVND (reference sequence). J lost 7 bases, V lost 3 bases, and 4 bases had no gene match. This CDR3 region has 14 residues. The CDR3 nucleotides read TGTGCCAGTAGTATCGGCGGGAGGGCAAATGAGCAGTTCTTC. Protein: CASSIGGRANEQFF.

The V gene is TRBV12-5, the J gene TRBJ2-1; 10 bases are a match to TRBD2. V was pared by 0 bases and J by 4 bases, with 21 bases of the junction left unmatched. Germline V gives CDR1 LGHNT, CDR2 FRNRAP. The CDR3 covers 22 residues. The CDR3 DNA follows: TGTGCTAGTGGTTTGGTACTAAGTGGCATAAGCGGGAGGGCCGAGAGATACAATGAGCAGTTCTTC. Residues: CASGLVLSGISGRAERYNEQFF.

Written as DNA, the CDR3 is TGTGCCAGCAGCTTGCACAGGGGGGAAAACACCATATATTTT. Its protein is CASSLHRGENTIYF. This chain joins TRBV11-2 and TRBJ1-3, with 8 bases identical to TRBD1. V shed 3 bases and J 6 bases; nucleotides not matched to a gene: 4. There are 14 residues in the CDR3. CDR1 is SGHAT, CDR2 FQNNGV, per germline.

In its sample, this clone was seen once. V is TRBV5-4 and J is TRBJ2-4, with a tentative D call TRBD1 (6 bases). Germline lookup yields CDR1 SGHNT and CDR2 YYREEE (reference sequence). This CDR3 has 17 amino acids. V gave up 6 bases and J gave up 2 bases, with 21 bases separating them. The CDR3 coding sequence is TGTGCCAGCACCTCTTCGGGGTTACAGGGCACCAAAAACATTCAGTACTTC. Its translation: CASTSSGLQGTKNIQYF.

This clone was seen only a few times. The chain joins TRBV5-1 to TRBJ2-7; 8 bases fit TRBD2. This CDR3 comprises 14 residues. J gave up 1 base and V 4 bases, and 4 bases lay outside the gene matches. CDR1 is SGHRS and CDR2 is YFSETQ in the germline V gene. The CDR3 DNA reads as TGCGCCAGCAGCCTCAGCGGGAGTTCCTACGAGCAGTACTTC. Its translation is CASSLSGSSYEQYF.

This clone was counted only a few times. The J gene is TRBJ2-1, the V gene TRBV19; TRBD1 aligns across 9 bases. Per germline, CDR1 LNHDA and CDR2 SQIVND (reference sequence). The CDR3 is made up of 15 amino acids. With 8 bases clipped from V and 7 bases from J, the junction kept 12 bases outside the gene matches. The CDR3 nucleotides are TGTGCCAGTCAGGGGGGACAGGGAAGAAGGAATGAGCAGTTCTTC. It is translated as CASQGGQGRRNEQFF.